One and the same sample provided the 27 T cell receptor beta chains below, sequenced in a study of blood T cell repertoires in COVID-19. The protocol was immunoSEQ multiplex PCR, while the TCRdb copy is restricted to in-frame clones and leaves out a portion. The sample lists fewer than 500,000 clones, around 87% occurring once. Sequencing used PBMCs or T cells enriched from blood (not recorded which). Receptor source: a man younger than 40 who had recovered from COVID-19.

This chain joins TRBV12-3 or TRBV12-4 and TRBJ1-2; D gene uncertain. The CDR3 contains 13 residues. V was cut by 3 bases and J by 2 bases, with 7 bases left in between. CDR3 DNA: TGTGCCAGCAGTTTTGAGGAGAACTATGGCTACACCTTC. Translating gives CASSFEENYGYTF.

This chain uses TRBV25-1 with TRBJ1-5; 7 positions agree with TRBD1. The germline CDR1 and CDR2 sequences are MGHDK and SYGVNS. V trimming: 3 bases; J trimming: 7 bases; junction bases outside the gene matches: 3. The CDR3 runs to 13 residues. The CDR3 sequence is CASSEGQKQPQHF. CDR3 DNA: TGTGCCAGCAGTGAGGGACAGAAGCAGCCCCAGCATTTT.

This clone was observed a single time. This sequence joins TRBV3-1 (or the pseudogene TRBV3-2) and TRBJ2-3; 10 positions agree with TRBD1. Germline-derived CDR1 and CDR2 are LGHDT and YNNKEL (reference sequence). Trimming cost V 1 base and J 4 bases; bases outside gene matches: 8. CDR3 length: 17 amino acids. In nucleotides, the CDR3 is TGTGCCAGCAGCCAAGGTGGGACAGGGGACCTCGCAGATACGCAGTATTTT. The encoded protein is CASSQGGTGDLADTQYF.

This chain uses TRBV3-1 (or the pseudogene TRBV3-2) with TRBJ2-7, with D tentatively TRBD1 (5 bases). The CDR3 contains 15 residues. Germline V gives CDR1 LGHDT, CDR2 YNNKEL (reference sequence). V lost 4 bases and J lost 0, with 13 bases in between. CDR3 sequence: CASSPQQGSSYEQYF. The CDR3 DNA reads TGTGCCAGCAGCCCCCAGCAGGGCAGCTCCTACGAGCAGTACTTC.

The V call is TRBV5-4, the J call TRBJ1-2, with no clear D. V lost 0 bases and J lost 5, with 11 bases in between. Germline loops: CDR1 SGHNT, CDR2 YYREEE (reference sequence). CDR3 size: 14 residues. CDR3 sequence (DNA): TGTGCCAGCAGCTTGGAGGTGGGCCTATATGGCTACACCTTC. Translated, it gives CASSLEVGLYGYTF.

The table lists this clone with a count of one. This chain uses TRBV11-2 with TRBJ1-1, with TRBD1 as a possible D gene (5 bases). V lost 2 bases to trimming and J lost 3 bases, with 19 bases between them. The CDR3 runs to 17 residues. Looked up from germline, CDR1 is SGHAT and CDR2 is FQNNGV. Here the CDR3 DNA reads TGTGCCAGCAGCTTATTCGATGAACAGGTCCCCCACACTGAAGCTTTCTTT. Amino acids: CASSLFDEQVPHTEAFF.

The V and J genes are TRBV5-1 and TRBJ1-3, with D unresolved. This CDR3 region has 15 residues. V lost 0 bases to trimming and J lost 2 bases, with 9 bases between them. The germline V gene has CDR1 SGHRS and CDR2 YFSETQ. For the CDR3, the DNA is TGCGCCAGCAGCTTGGAGGGAGCGGCTGGAAACACCATATATTTT. Protein product: CASSLEGAAGNTIYF.

J is TRBJ2-1 and V is TRBV24-1; no firm D call. Germline CDR1 and CDR2: KGHDR and SFDVKD. This CDR3 contains 18 residues. Trimming took 2 bases from V and 0 from J, leaving 16 bases between them. The CDR3 sequence: CATSDSSPSGGSYNEQFF. In DNA form, the CDR3 reads TGTGCCACCAGTGATTCATCTCCCTCCGGCGGCTCCTACAATGAGCAGTTCTTC.

The chain uses TRBV28 and TRBJ2-1; D might be TRBD1 (5 bases). The V end lost 5 bases, the J end lost 6 bases, and 20 bases lay between the germline ends. The germline V gene encodes CDR1 MDHEN and CDR2 SYDVKM. This CDR3 spans 16 amino acids. CDR3 coding DNA: TGTGCCAGCAGTGCCTTTGGGCAGGGTAATACCAATGAGCAGTTCTTC. Encoded protein: CASSAFGQGNTNEQFF.

The chain couples TRBV10-3 to TRBJ1-5, with D uncertain. This CDR3 is built from 14 residues. CDR1 is ENHRY, CDR2 SYGVKD, per germline. V shed 3 bases and J shed 0 bases, with 6 bases lying between them. CDR3 DNA: TGTGCCATCAGTGAACAGCCTAGCAATCAGCCCCAGCATTTT. The encoded protein is CAISEQPSNQPQHF.

The V and J genes are TRBV9 and TRBJ2-1; 8 nucleotides align to TRBD1. The CDR3 covers 15 residues. The germline V gene encodes CDR1 SGDLS and CDR2 YYNGEE. V lost 2 bases to trimming and J lost 7 bases; unmatched junction nucleotides: 8. CDR3 bases: TGTGCCAGCAGCGTTGGGCAGGGGGCAGGGAATGAGCAGTTCTTC. Amino acid sequence: CASSVGQGAGNEQFF.

The V and J genes are TRBV6-5 and TRBJ1-4, with no clear D. Germline CDR1 reads MNHEY; CDR2 reads SVGAGI. This CDR3 is built from 15 residues. Trimming took off 6 bases at V and 4 bases at J, with 15 bases between the two ends. The CDR3 loop reads CASRVVSEGNEKLFF. CDR3 coding DNA: TGTGCCAGCAGAGTCGTCTCTGAGGGTAATGAAAAACTGTTTTTT.

The chain is built from TRBV7-9 and TRBJ1-6; the D is unclear. Between the trimmed V and J ends, which lost 5 bases and 9 bases, there was a span of 17 bases. This CDR3 contains 15 residues. Per the germline V gene, CDR1 is SEHNR and CDR2 is FQNEAQ (reference sequence). The CDR3 protein is CASSPLGVLVSPLHF. DNA for the CDR3: TGTGCCAGCAGCCCGCTCGGGGTCTTGGTTTCACCCCTCCACTTT.

V usage is TRBV2 and J usage is TRBJ1-1; D ambiguous. Germline-derived CDR1 and CDR2 are SNHLY and FYNNEI. V was shortened by 7 bases and J by 5 bases, with 8 bases between the two germline ends. The CDR3 is 11 amino acids. CDR3 DNA: TGTGCCAGCACTCAGGAAACTGAAGCTTTCTTT. Translation: CASTQETEAFF.

The rearrangement links TRBV5-4 to TRBJ2-1; tentatively, D is TRBD1 (6 bases). Germline CDR1 SGHNT, CDR2 YYREEE (reference sequence). V dropped 2 bases and J dropped 8 bases, with 11 bases sitting between them. The CDR3 is made up of 13 amino acids. The CDR3 reads CASSLQGGDEQFF. Written as DNA, the CDR3 is TGTGCCAGCAGCTTACAGGGTGGCGATGAGCAGTTCTTC.

The rearrangement joins TRBV24-1 to TRBJ1-2; TRBD1 aligns across 9 bases. Unmatched junction bases numbered 6, after V lost 4 bases and J lost 7 bases. The CDR3 contains 14 residues. The germline CDR1 and CDR2 sequences are KGHDR and SFDVKD. As DNA, the CDR3 is TGTGCCACCAGTGAAACAGGGGGCTCGGGTGGCTACACCTTC. Its translation is CATSETGGSGGYTF.

V and J are TRBV20-1 and TRBJ2-5; TRBD2 agrees at 10 bases. Germline lookup yields CDR1 DFQATT and CDR2 SNEGSKA (reference sequence). CDR3 size: 15 residues. The J segment lost 4 bases and the V segment lost 3 bases, leaving 8 bases of the junction unmatched. CDR3 nucleotides: TGCAGTGCTAGTTTCCAGCGGGGGGGCGTAGAGACCCAGTACTTC. Translated, it gives CSASFQRGGVETQYF.

The chain combines TRBV30 with TRBJ1-1; 8 positions agree with TRBD1. V shed 5 bases and J 5 bases; nucleotides not matched to a gene: 7. In germline, CDR1 is GTSNPN, CDR2 SVGIG (reference sequence). This CDR3 spans 13 amino acids. The CDR3 region has the DNA TGTGCCTGGGGATTTACAGGGGGAACTGAAGCTTTCTTT. It translates to CAWGFTGGTEAFF.

J is TRBJ2-4 and V is TRBV2, with TRBD2 identical over 7 bases. Germline-derived CDR1 and CDR2 are SNHLY and FYNNEI. V shed 6 bases, J shed 4 bases, and the junction held 6 bases outside the gene matches. This CDR3 is built from 14 residues. The CDR3 DNA follows: TGTGCCAGCAGCGCCGGGGAGGGAAAAAACATTCAGTACTTC. It specifies CASSAGEGKNIQYF. Complete variable domain (other parts from reference TRBV2 and TRBJ2-4): EPEVTQTPSHQVTQMGQEVILRCVPISNHLYFYWYRQILGQKVEFLVSFYNNEISEKSEIFDDQFSVERPDGSNFTLKIRSTKLEDSAMYFCASSAGEGKNIQYFGAGTRLSVL.

The rearrangement links TRBV12-5 to TRBJ1-2, with D hard to call. The germline CDR1 and CDR2 sequences are LGHNT and FRNRAP. Trimming took off 7 bases at V and 4 bases at J, with 10 bases between the two ends. There are 12 residues in the CDR3. CDR3 coding DNA: TGTGCTAGTGCCCCACTCTCCTATGGCTACACCTTC. Translating it yields CASAPLSYGYTF.

The rearrangement joins TRBV11-2 to TRBJ2-7; D remains ambiguous. CDR1 is SGHAT, CDR2 FQNNGV, per germline. Between the trimmed V and J ends, which lost 5 bases and 6 bases, there was a span of 8 bases. CDR3 length: 11 residues. The CDR3 coding sequence is TGTGCCAGCAGCCTCCTACTCGAGCAGTACTTC. It specifies CASSLLLEQYF.

This clone was counted a single time. The rearrangement joins TRBV2 to TRBJ1-1, with D unclear. Germline V gives CDR1 SNHLY, CDR2 FYNNEI. V was cut by 8 bases and J by 3 bases, with 22 bases left in between. The length of the CDR3 is 16 residues. CDR3 DNA: TGTGCCAGCTCGAGGGTAGGGTTACAAATCCACACTGAAGCTTTCTTT. Translation gives CASSRVGLQIHTEAFF.

This clone was recorded once. The chain uses TRBV6-5 and TRBJ1-1; D possibly corresponds to TRBD1 (6 bases). The V end was cut by 6 bases, the J end by 0 bases, with 11 bases between. This CDR3 has 14 residues. Looked up from germline, CDR1 is MNHEY and CDR2 is SVGAGI. CDR3 protein: CASRAGALNTEAFF. For the CDR3, the DNA is TGTGCCAGCAGGGCAGGGGCTCTGAACACTGAAGCTTTCTTT.

The rearrangement links TRBV5-1 to TRBJ2-5, with 13 bases that match TRBD2. The germline V gene encodes CDR1 SGHRS and CDR2 YFSETQ. This CDR3 has 16 amino acids. J gave up 5 bases and V 1 base, and 5 bases lay outside the gene matches. The CDR3 coding sequence is TGCGCCAGCAGCTTGACTAGCGGGGGGGCCTTGGAGACCCAGTACTTC. Translating it yields CASSLTSGGALETQYF.

This rearrangement joins TRBV10-3 to TRBJ2-1; the match to TRBD1 covers 7 bases. V was pared by 0 bases and J by 6 bases, with 11 bases of the junction left unmatched. This CDR3 is 17 amino acids long. Looked up from germline, CDR1 is ENHRY and CDR2 is SYGVKD. The CDR3 is CAISESDRAAIGNEQFF. Written as DNA, the CDR3 is TGTGCCATCAGTGAGTCCGACAGGGCGGCTATAGGCAATGAGCAGTTCTTC.

The V and J genes are TRBV7-2 and TRBJ1-1; TRBD1 aligns across 7 bases. Germline V gene sequence: CDR1 SGHTA, CDR2 FQGNSA. V shed 5 bases, J shed 5 bases, and the junction held 8 bases outside the gene matches. The CDR3 sequence is 14 residues long. CDR3 region: CASSPQGRRTEAFF. CDR3 nucleotide sequence: TGTGCCAGCAGCCCACAGGGGCGGAGGACTGAAGCTTTCTTT.

The chain joins TRBV10-3 to TRBJ2-1; 8 nucleotides align to TRBD2. This CDR3 has 15 amino acids. Germline CDR1 and CDR2: ENHRY and SYGVKD. Losses at the gene ends were 3 bases for V and 4 bases for J; bases not matched to a gene: 5. The CDR3 bases are TGTGCCATCAGTGAATCGGGGGGGAAGTACAATGAGCAGTTCTTC. Translating gives CAISESGGKYNEQFF.